Listed below are T cell receptor beta chains from one sample, sequenced in a study of Tregs in tolerant kidney transplant recipients. Libraries were prepared by immunoSEQ multiplex PCR; TCRdb keeps only in-frame clonotypes and omits some of them. The sample yields hundreds of thousands of clones, approximately 83% seen once. Sequencing was done on a sample of CD4+ T cells from blood. These TCRs come from a human donor in good health. Both conserved end residues are part of each CDR3. Each record gives: V gene, CDR3 length, J gene, D gene, clone size, CDR3 protein, CDR3 DNA. D genes are given only for firm matches. Clone size, where shown, is once, few, many, or a class for clones that have expanded.

v_call: TRBV4-1; cdr3_length: 18; j_call: TRBJ2-7; d_call: .; clone_size: .; cdr3_aa: CASSQEFPRARGPYEQYF; cdr3_nt: TGCGCCAGCAGCCAAGAGTTCCCGAGGGCACGAGGGCCCTACGAGCAGTACTTC
v_call: TRBV11-2; cdr3_length: 14; j_call: TRBJ2-7; d_call: .; clone_size: .; cdr3_aa: CASSLDFEGWEQYF; cdr3_nt: TGTGCCAGCAGCTTAGATTTCGAGGGATGGGAGCAGTACTTC
v_call: TRBV11-3; cdr3_length: 15; j_call: TRBJ2-1; d_call: TRBD1; clone_size: once; cdr3_aa: CASSSPGQGENEQFF; cdr3_nt: TGTGCCAGCAGCTCTCCGGGACAGGGGGAAAATGAGCAGTTCTTC
v_call: TRBV7-8; cdr3_length: 16; j_call: TRBJ2-5; d_call: .; clone_size: .; cdr3_aa: CASSLLDREGGETQYF; cdr3_nt: TGTGCCAGCAGCCTACTCGACAGGGAGGGTGGGGAGACCCAGTACTTC
v_call: TRBV19; cdr3_length: 13; j_call: TRBJ1-1; d_call: .; clone_size: .; cdr3_aa: CASRLVVNTEAFF; cdr3_nt: TGTGCCAGTAGATTAGTGGTGAACACTGAAGCTTTCTTT
v_call: TRBV5-6; cdr3_length: 18; j_call: TRBJ1-4; d_call: .; clone_size: .; cdr3_aa: CASSSSWGPGIRNEKLFF; cdr3_nt: TGTGCCAGCAGCTCCTCATGGGGGCCAGGGATCCGCAATGAAAAACTGTTTTTT
v_call: TRBV9; cdr3_length: 15; j_call: TRBJ1-2; d_call: .; clone_size: once; cdr3_aa: CASSVDLGNSYGYTF; cdr3_nt: TGTGCCAGCAGCGTAGACCTGGGGAACTCCTATGGCTACACCTTC
v_call: TRBV20-1; cdr3_length: 11; j_call: TRBJ2-5; d_call: .; clone_size: .; cdr3_aa: CSARDSQTQYF; cdr3_nt: TGCAGTGCTAGAGATTCACAGACCCAGTACTTC
v_call: TRBV7-8; cdr3_length: 16; j_call: TRBJ1-5; d_call: .; clone_size: .; cdr3_aa: CASSLEVRGGNQPQHF; cdr3_nt: TGTGCCAGCAGCTTAGAGGTGAGGGGCGGCAATCAGCCCCAGCATTTT
v_call: TRBV30; cdr3_length: 17; j_call: TRBJ1-2; d_call: .; clone_size: .; cdr3_aa: CAWSVIRTKGINYGYTF; cdr3_nt: TGTGCCTGGAGTGTAATTCGGACGAAGGGGATTAACTATGGCTACACCTTC
v_call: TRBV10-3; cdr3_length: 14; j_call: TRBJ2-1; d_call: TRBD2; clone_size: .; cdr3_aa: CAIRTGLAANEQFF; cdr3_nt: TGTGCCATCAGGACAGGACTAGCAGCGAATGAGCAGTTCTTC
v_call: TRBV7-3; cdr3_length: 15; j_call: TRBJ1-1; d_call: .; clone_size: .; cdr3_aa: CASSLYTLRNTEAFF; cdr3_nt: TGTGCCAGCAGCTTATACACCCTTCGGAACACTGAAGCTTTCTTT
v_call: TRBV19; cdr3_length: 15; j_call: TRBJ1-5; d_call: TRBD1; clone_size: few; cdr3_aa: CASSSIGQGNQPQHF; cdr3_nt: TGTGCCAGTAGTTCGATTGGACAGGGGAATCAGCCCCAGCATTTT
v_call: TRBV2; cdr3_length: 13; j_call: TRBJ1-2; d_call: .; clone_size: .; cdr3_aa: CASTYGVDYGYTF; cdr3_nt: TGTGCCAGCACCTACGGGGTGGACTATGGCTACACCTTC
v_call: TRBV7-6; cdr3_length: 15; j_call: TRBJ2-3; d_call: TRBD2; clone_size: .; cdr3_aa: CASSYGLAQTDTQYF; cdr3_nt: TGTGCCAGCAGCTACGGACTAGCCCAAACAGATACGCAGTATTTT
v_call: TRBV9; cdr3_length: 15; j_call: TRBJ1-1; d_call: .; clone_size: .; cdr3_aa: CASSVSSIGGTEAFF; cdr3_nt: TGTGCCAGCAGCGTCTCATCGATTGGCGGCACTGAAGCTTTCTTT
v_call: TRBV6-1; cdr3_length: 12; j_call: TRBJ1-1; d_call: .; clone_size: .; cdr3_aa: CASSGWLTEAFF; cdr3_nt: TGTGCCAGCAGTGGGTGGTTAACTGAAGCTTTCTTT
v_call: TRBV30; cdr3_length: 15; j_call: TRBJ2-1; d_call: TRBD2; clone_size: .; cdr3_aa: CAWRIAGGTYNEQFF; cdr3_nt: TGTGCCTGGCGGATAGCGGGAGGGACCTACAATGAGCAGTTCTTC
v_call: TRBV6-1; cdr3_length: 11; j_call: TRBJ2-2; d_call: .; clone_size: .; cdr3_aa: CASRGSGELFF; cdr3_nt: TGTGCCAGCAGAGGATCCGGGGAGCTGTTTTTT
v_call: TRBV10-3; cdr3_length: 17; j_call: TRBJ2-5; d_call: TRBD1; clone_size: .; cdr3_aa: CAISDPGQGVSKETQYF; cdr3_nt: TGTGCCATCAGTGATCCCGGACAGGGGGTGTCGAAAGAGACCCAGTACTTC
v_call: TRBV2; cdr3_length: 14; j_call: TRBJ2-3; d_call: TRBD2; clone_size: few; cdr3_aa: CASSLSGRGDTQYF; cdr3_nt: TGTGCCAGCAGCCTTAGCGGGAGGGGCGATACGCAGTATTTT
v_call: TRBV9; cdr3_length: 13; j_call: TRBJ1-4; d_call: .; clone_size: .; cdr3_aa: CASSVVPSGKLFF; cdr3_nt: TGTGCCAGCAGCGTAGTTCCCTCGGGAAAACTGTTTTTT
v_call: TRBV4-2; cdr3_length: 20; j_call: TRBJ2-3; d_call: TRBD1; clone_size: .; cdr3_aa: CASSHPGPDLDRDVTDTQYF; cdr3_nt: TGTGCCAGCAGCCACCCCGGCCCCGACCTGGACAGGGATGTCACAGATACGCAGTATTTT
v_call: TRBV28; cdr3_length: 15; j_call: TRBJ2-3; d_call: TRBD2; clone_size: .; cdr3_aa: CASSSAREVTDTQYF; cdr3_nt: TGTGCCAGCAGTTCAGCGCGGGAGGTCACAGATACGCAGTATTTT